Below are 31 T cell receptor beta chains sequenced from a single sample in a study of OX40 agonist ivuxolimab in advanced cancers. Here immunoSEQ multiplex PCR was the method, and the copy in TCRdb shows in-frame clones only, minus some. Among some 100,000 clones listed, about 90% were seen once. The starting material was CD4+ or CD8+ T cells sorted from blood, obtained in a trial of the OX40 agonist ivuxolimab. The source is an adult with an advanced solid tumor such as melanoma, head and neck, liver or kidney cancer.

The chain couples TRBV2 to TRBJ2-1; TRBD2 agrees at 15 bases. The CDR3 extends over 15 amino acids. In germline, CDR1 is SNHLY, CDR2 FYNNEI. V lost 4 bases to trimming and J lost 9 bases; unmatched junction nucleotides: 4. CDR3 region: CASSGTSGGAGEQFF. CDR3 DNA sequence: TGTGCCAGCAGTGGGACTAGCGGGGGGGCCGGTGAGCAGTTCTTC.

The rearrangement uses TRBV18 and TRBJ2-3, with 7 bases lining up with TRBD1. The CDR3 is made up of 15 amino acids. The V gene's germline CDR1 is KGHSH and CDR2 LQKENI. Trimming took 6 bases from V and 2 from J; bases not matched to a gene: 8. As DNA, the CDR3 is TGTGCCAGCTCCCACCGGGACAGCTACACAGATACGCAGTATTTT. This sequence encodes CASSHRDSYTDTQYF.

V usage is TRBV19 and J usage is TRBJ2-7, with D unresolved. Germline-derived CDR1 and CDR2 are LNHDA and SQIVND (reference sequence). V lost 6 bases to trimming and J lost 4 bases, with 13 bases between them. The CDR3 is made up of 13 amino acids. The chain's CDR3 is CASSDQDGYEQYF. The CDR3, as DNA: TGTGCCAGTAGCGACCAAGACGGGTACGAGCAGTACTTC.

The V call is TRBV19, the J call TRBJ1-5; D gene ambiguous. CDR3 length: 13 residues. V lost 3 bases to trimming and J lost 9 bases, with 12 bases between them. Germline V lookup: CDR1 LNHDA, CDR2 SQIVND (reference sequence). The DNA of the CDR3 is TGTGCCAGTAGTATCGCTACAAAGTGGCCCCAGCATTTT. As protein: CASSIATKWPQHF.

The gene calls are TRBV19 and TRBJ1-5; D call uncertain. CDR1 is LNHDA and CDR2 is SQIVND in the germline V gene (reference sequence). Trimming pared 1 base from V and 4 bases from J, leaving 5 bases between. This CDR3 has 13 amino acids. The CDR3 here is CASSIARNQPQHF. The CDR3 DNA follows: TGTGCCAGTAGTATAGCCCGGAATCAGCCCCAGCATTTT.

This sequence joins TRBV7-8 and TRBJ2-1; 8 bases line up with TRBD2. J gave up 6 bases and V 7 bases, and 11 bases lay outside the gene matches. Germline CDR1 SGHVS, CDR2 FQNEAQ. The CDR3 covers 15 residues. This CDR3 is CASTRPPGGFNEQFF. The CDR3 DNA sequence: TGTGCCAGCACCCGCCCTCCGGGGGGGTTCAATGAGCAGTTCTTC.

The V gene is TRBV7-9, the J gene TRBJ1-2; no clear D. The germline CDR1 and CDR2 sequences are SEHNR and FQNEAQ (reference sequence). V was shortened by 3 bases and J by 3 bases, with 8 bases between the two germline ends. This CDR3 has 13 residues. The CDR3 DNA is TGTGCCAGCAGCTTGGGCATTGACTATGGCTACACCTTC. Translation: CASSLGIDYGYTF.

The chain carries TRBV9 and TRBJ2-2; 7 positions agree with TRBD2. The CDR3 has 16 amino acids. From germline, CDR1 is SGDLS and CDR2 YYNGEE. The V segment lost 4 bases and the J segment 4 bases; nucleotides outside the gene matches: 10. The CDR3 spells CASSPPGLSTTGELFF. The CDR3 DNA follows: TGTGCCAGCAGCCCTCCGGGACTATCAACCACCGGGGAGCTGTTTTTT.

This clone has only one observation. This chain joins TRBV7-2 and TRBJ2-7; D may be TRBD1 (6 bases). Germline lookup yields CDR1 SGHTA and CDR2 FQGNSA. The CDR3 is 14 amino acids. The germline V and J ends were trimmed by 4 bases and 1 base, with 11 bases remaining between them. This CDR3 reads CASSYLQGSYEQYF. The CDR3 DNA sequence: TGTGCCAGCAGCTACCTTCAGGGGTCCTACGAGCAGTACTTC.

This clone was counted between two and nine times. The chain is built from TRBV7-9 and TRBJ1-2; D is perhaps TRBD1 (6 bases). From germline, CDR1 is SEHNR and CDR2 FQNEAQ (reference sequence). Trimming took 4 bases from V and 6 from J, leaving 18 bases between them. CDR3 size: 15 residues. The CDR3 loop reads CASSSPSNRGNGYTF. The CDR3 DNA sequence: TGTGCCAGCAGCTCCCCGTCAAATAGGGGGAATGGCTACACCTTC. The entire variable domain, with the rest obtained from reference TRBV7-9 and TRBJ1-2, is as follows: DTGVSQNPRHKITKRGQNVTFRCDPISEHNRLYWYRQTLGQGPEFLTYFQNEAQLEKSRLLSDRFSAERPKGSFSTLEIQRTEQGDSAMYLCASSSPSNRGNGYTFGSGTRLTVV.

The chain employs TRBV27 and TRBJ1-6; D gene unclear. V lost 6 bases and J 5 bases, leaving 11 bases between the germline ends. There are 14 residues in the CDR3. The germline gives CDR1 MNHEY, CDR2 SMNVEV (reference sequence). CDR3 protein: CASRVIRDNSPLHF. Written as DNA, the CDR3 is TGTGCCAGCAGGGTAATACGCGATAATTCACCCCTCCACTTT.

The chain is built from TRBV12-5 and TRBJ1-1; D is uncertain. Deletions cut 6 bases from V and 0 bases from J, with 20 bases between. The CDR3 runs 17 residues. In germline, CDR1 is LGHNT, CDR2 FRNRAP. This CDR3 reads CASGPKGRFRMNTEAFF. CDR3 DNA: TGTGCTAGTGGCCCGAAGGGCAGGTTTAGGATGAACACTGAAGCTTTCTTT.

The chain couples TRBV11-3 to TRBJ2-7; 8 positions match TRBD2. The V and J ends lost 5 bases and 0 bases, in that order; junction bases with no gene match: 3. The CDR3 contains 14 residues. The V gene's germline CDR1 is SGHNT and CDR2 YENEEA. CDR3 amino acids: CASSVTSGSYEQYF. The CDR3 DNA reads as TGTGCCAGCAGCGTCACTAGCGGCTCCTACGAGCAGTACTTC.

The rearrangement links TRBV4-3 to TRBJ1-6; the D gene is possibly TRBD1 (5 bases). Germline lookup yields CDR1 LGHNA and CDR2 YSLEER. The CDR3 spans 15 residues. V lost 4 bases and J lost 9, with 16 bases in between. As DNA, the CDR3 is TGCGCCAGCAGCCGAGAGGGACCTTTCGGTTCACCCCTCCACTTT. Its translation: CASSREGPFGSPLHF.

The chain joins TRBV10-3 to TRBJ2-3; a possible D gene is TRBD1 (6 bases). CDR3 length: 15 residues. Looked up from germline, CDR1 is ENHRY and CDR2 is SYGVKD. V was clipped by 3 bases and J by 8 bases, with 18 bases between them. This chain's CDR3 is CAISDEGVRLGTQYF. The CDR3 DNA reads TGTGCCATCAGTGATGAGGGGGTACGTCTTGGTACGCAGTATTTT.

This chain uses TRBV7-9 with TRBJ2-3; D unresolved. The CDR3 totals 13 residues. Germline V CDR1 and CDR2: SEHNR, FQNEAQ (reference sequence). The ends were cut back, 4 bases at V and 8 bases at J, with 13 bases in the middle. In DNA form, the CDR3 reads TGTGCCAGCAGCTATTCAAGTCCCACTACGCAGTATTTT. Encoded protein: CASSYSSPTTQYF.

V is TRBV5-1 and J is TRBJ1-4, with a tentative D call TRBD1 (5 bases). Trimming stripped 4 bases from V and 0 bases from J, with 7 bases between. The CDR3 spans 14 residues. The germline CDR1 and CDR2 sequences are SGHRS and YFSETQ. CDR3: CASSPGATNEKLFF. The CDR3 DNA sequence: TGCGCCAGCAGCCCGGGGGCAACTAATGAAAAACTGTTTTTT.

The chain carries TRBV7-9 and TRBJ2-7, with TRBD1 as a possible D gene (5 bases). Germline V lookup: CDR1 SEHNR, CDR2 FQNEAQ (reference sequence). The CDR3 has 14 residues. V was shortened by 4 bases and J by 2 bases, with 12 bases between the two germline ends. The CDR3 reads CASSSQTVTYEQYF. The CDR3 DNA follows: TGTGCCAGCAGCTCGCAGACAGTGACCTACGAGCAGTACTTC.

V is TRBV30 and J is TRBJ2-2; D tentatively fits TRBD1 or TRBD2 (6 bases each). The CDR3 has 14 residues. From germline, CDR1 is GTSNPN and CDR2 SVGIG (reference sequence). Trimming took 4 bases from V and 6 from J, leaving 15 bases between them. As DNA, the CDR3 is TGTGCCTGGAACAGGGAGGTCGGCCCCGGGGAGCTGTTTTTT. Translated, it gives CAWNREVGPGELFF.

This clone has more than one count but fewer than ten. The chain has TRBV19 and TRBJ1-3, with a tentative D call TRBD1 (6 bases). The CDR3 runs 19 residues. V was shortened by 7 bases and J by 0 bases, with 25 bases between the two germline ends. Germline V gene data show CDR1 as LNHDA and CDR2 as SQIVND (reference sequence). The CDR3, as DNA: TGTGCCAGTACTCACCCACAGGGTCGACCTGGAAGCTCTGGAAACACCATATATTTT. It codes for CASTHPQGRPGSSGNTIYF.

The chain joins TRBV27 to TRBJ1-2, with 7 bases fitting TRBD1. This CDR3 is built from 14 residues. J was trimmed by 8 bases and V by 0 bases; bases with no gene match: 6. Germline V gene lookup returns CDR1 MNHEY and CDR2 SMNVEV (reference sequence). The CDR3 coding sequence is TGTGCCAGCAGTTTATCCTGGACAGGCGAGGGCTACACCTTC. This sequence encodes CASSLSWTGEGYTF.

The CDR3 DNA follows: TGTGCCAGCAGTTCGGCAGGGGGTCCCTCCTACGAGCAGTACTTC. This encodes CASSSAGGPSYEQYF. This chain joins TRBV6-5 and TRBJ2-7; TRBD1 agrees at 7 bases. Looked up from germline, CDR1 is MNHEY and CDR2 is SVGAGI. V gave up 4 bases and J gave up 0 bases; unmatched junction bases: 6. CDR3 size: 15 residues.

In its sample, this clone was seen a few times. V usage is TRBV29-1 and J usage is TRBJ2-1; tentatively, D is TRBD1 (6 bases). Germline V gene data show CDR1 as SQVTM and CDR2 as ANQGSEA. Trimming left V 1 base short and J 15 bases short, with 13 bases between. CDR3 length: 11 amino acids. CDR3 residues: CSVEARQDPFF. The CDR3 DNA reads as TGCAGCGTTGAAGCCAGACAGGATCCGTTCTTC.

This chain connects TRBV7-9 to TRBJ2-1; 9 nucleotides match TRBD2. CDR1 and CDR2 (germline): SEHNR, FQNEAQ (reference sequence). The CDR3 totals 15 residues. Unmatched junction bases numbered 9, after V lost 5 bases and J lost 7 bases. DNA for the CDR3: TGTGCCAGCAGCCCAACGAGCGGGGGGTGGAATGAGCAGTTCTTC. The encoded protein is CASSPTSGGWNEQFF.

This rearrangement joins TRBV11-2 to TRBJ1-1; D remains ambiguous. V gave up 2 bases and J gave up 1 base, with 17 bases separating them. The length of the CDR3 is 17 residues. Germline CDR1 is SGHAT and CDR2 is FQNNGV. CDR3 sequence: CASSLRSTAVRNTEAFF. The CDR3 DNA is TGTGCCAGCAGCTTAAGGTCTACGGCGGTCCGGAACACTGAAGCTTTCTTT. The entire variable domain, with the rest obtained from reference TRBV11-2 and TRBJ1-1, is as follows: EAGVAQSPRYKIIEKRQSVAFWCNPISGHATLYWYQQILGQGPKLLIQFQNNGVVDDSQLPKDRFSAERLKGVDSTLKIQPAKLEDSAVYLCASSLRSTAVRNTEAFFGQGTRLTVV.

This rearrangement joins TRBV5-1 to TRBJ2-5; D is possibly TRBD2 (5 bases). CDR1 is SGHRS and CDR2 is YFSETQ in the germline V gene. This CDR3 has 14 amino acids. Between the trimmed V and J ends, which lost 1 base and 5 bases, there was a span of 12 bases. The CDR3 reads CASSLWAGGETQYF. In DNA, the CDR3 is TGCGCCAGCAGCTTGTGGGCCGGCGGGGAGACCCAGTACTTC.

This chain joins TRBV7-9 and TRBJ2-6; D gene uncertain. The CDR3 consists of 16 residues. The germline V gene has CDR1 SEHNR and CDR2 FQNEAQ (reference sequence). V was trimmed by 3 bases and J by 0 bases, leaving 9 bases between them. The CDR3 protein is CASSFGDNSGANVLTF. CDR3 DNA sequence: TGTGCCAGCAGCTTTGGGGATAACTCTGGGGCCAACGTCCTGACTTTC.

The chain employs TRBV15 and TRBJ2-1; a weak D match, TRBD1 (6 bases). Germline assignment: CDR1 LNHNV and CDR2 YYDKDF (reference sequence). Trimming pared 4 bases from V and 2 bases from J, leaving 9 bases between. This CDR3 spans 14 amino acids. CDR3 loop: CATSKQGPYNEQFF. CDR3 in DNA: TGTGCCACCAGCAAACAGGGCCCCTACAATGAGCAGTTCTTC.

The CDR3 here is CAWTGGAGYEQYF. In nucleotides, the CDR3 is TGTGCCTGGACAGGGGGCGCGGGGTACGAGCAGTACTTC. This chain connects TRBV30 to TRBJ2-7, with 8 bases that match TRBD1. This CDR3 is 13 amino acids long. Germline CDR1 is GTSNPN and CDR2 is SVGIG (reference sequence). V dropped 4 bases and J dropped 4; count of bases not matched to a gene: 6.

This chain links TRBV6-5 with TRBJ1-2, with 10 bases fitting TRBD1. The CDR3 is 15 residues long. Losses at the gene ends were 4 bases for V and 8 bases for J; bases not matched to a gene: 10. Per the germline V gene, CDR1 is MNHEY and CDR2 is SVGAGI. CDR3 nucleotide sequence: TGTGCCAGCAGTTTGACCCGGGACAGGGGAGACGGCTACACCTTC. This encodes CASSLTRDRGDGYTF.

CDR3 nucleotide sequence: TGTGCCAGCAGTAGGGACAGGGGAGAGACCCAGTACTTC. Translated, it gives CASSRDRGETQYF. The J gene is TRBJ2-5, the V gene TRBV27; 10 positions agree with TRBD1. The CDR3 has 13 amino acids. The V and J ends lost 5 bases and 4 bases, in that order; junction bases with no gene match: 1. CDR1 and CDR2 (germline): MNHEY, SMNVEV (reference sequence).